This TCR beta chain was sequenced during a study of cytomegalovirus exposure and HLA in healthy donors. Details on this clone: Antigen: not known.

Study results and caveats: In vitro assays verified that three CMV-associated chains recognized CMV antigens specifically. As a later analysis showed, several of the most significant clusters appeared to be linked to common viral pathogens.

PCR involved 60 Vbeta and 13 Jbeta primers. Sequencing used immunoSEQ multiplex PCR; TCRdb keeps in-frame clones, though not all of them. The sample table sets out around 140,000 clones. Trimming left V 1 base short and J 2 bases short, with 6 bases between. Germline V gene sequence: CDR1 WSHSY, CDR2 SAAADI. The length of the CDR3 is 13 residues. Sample: PBMCs. This chain connects TRBV10-2 to TRBJ2-7, with a possible D match to TRBD1 (5 bases). This receptor was obtained from a male donor in good health and CMV-seronegative. The chain's CDR3 is CASSELGAYEQYF. CDR3 DNA sequence: TGCGCCAGCAGTGAGTTAGGGGCCTACGAGCAGTACTTC.